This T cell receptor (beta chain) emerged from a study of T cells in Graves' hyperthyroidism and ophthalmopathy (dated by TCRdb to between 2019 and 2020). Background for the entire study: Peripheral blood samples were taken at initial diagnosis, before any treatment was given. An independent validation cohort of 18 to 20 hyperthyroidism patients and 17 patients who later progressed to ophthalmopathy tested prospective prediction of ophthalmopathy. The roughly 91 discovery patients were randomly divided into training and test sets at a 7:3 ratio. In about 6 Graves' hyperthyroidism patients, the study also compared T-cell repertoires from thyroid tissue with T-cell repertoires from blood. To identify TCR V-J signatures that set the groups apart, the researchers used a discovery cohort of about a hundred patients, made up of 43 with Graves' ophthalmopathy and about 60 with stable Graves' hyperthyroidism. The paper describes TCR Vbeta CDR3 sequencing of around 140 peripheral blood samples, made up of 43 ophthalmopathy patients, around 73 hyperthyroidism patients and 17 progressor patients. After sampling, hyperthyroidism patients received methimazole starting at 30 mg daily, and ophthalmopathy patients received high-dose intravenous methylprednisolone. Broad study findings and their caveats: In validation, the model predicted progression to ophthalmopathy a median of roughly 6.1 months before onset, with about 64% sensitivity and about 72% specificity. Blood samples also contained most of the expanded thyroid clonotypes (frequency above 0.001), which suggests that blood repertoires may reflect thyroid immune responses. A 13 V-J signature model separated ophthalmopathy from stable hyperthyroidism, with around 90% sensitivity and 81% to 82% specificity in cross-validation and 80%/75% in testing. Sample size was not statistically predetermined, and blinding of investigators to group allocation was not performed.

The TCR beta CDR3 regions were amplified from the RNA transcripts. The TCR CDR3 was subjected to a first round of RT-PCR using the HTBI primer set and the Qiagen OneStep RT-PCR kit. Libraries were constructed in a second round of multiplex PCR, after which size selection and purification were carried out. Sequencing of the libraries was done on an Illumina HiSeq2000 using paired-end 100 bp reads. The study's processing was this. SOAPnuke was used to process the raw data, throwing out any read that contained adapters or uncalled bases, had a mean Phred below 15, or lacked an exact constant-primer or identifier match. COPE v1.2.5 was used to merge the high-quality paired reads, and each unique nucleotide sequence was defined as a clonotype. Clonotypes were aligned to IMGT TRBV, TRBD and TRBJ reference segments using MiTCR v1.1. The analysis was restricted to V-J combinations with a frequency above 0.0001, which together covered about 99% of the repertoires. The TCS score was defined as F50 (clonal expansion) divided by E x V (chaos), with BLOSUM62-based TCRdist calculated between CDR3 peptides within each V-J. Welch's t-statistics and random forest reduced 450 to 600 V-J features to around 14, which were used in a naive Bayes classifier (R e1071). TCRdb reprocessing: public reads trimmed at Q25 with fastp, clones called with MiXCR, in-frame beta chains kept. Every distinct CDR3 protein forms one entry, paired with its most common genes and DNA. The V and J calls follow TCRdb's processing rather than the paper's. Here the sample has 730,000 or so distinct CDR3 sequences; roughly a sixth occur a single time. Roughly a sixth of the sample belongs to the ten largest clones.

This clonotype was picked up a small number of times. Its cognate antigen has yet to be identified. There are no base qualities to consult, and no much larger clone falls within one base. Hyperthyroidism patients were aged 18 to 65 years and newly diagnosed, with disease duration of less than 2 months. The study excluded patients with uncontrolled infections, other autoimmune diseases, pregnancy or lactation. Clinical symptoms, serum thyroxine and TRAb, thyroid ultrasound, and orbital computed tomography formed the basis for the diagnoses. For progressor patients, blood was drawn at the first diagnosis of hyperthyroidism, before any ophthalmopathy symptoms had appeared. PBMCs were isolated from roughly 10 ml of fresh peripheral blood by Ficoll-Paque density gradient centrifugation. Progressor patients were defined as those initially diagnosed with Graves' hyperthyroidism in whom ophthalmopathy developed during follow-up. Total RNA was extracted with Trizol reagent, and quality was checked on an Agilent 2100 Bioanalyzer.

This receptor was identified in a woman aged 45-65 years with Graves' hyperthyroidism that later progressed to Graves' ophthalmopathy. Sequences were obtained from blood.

The bases are TGTGCCAGCAGCCAAGTGGCACCGGGAGGGAATTCACCCCTCCACTTT. It encodes CASSQVAPGGNSPLHF. Recombination linked TRBV14 to TRBJ1-6, with the D segment identity uncertain. A distance of 14 bases separates the germline ends of V and J, which lose 1 base and 7 bases respectively. CDR1 and CDR2 were assigned from the germline V gene as SGHDN and FVKESK. The CDR3 runs 16 residues from the cysteine to the phenylalanine. Of all the DNA, just the CDR3 is kept, 48 bases in frame from base 1.